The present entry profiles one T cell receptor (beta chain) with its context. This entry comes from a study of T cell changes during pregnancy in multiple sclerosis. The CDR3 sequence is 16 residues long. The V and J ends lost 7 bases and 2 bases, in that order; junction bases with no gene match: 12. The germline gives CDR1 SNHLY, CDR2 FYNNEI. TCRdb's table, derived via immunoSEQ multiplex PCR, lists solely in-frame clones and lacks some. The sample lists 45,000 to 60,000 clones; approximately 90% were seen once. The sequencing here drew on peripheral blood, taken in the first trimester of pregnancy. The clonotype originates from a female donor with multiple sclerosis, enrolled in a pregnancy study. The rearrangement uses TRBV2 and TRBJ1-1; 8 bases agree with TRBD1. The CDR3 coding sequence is TGTGCCAGCACCGGGACAGGCAAGATCTTAAACACTGAAGCTTTCTTT. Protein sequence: CASTGTGKILNTEAFF.